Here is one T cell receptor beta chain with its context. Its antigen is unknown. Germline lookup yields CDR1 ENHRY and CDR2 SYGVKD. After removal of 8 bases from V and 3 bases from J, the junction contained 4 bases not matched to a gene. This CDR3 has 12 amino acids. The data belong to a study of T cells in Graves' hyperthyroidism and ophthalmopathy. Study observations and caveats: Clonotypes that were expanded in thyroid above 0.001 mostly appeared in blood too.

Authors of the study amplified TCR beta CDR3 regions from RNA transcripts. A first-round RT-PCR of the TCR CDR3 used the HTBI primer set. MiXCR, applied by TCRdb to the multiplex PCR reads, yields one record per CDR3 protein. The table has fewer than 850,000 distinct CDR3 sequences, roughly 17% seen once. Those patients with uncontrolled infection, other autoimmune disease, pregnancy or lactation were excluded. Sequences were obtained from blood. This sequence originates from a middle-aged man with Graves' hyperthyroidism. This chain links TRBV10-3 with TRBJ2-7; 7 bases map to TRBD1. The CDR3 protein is CAIGTDFYEQYF. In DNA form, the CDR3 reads TGTGCCATCGGGACAGACTTCTACGAGCAGTACTTC.